The 27 T cell receptor beta chains below come from one sample, sequenced in a study of CD8 T cells in ankylosing spondylitis. TCRdb ran MiXCR on the 5' RACE reads and lists one entry per CDR3 protein. This table has 36,000 or so distinct CDR3 sequences, about 6% appearing once. Material: blood, either unsorted or a sorted T cell fraction (not recorded which). These receptors all come from a male donor with ankylosing spondylitis or in good health (not recorded which).

This clonotype appeared many times. The chain joins TRBV24-1 to TRBJ2-1, with a weak D call TRBD2 (6 bases). The CDR3 loop spans 16 amino acids. Germline lookup yields CDR1 KGHDR and CDR2 SFDVKD. The germline V and J ends were trimmed by 4 bases and 6 bases, with 18 bases remaining between them. As DNA, the CDR3 is TGTGCCACCAGTGACCCACGACTAGACGGGACCAATGAGCAGTTCTTC. Its protein product is CATSDPRLDGTNEQFF.

This clonotype was seen many times. The chain uses TRBV10-3 and TRBJ1-2; 8 positions agree with TRBD1. The V segment lost 5 bases and the J segment 6 bases; nucleotides outside the gene matches: 8. The length of the CDR3 is 14 residues. Germline values: CDR1 ENHRY, CDR2 SYGVKD. The DNA for the CDR3 is TGTGCCATCAGTTCGGACAGGGAGGGCAATGGCTACACCTTC. Translated, it gives CAISSDREGNGYTF.

This clonotype was observed many times. V gene TRBV19 combines with J gene TRBJ1-6; D is perhaps TRBD1 (6 bases). V was trimmed by 3 bases and J by 13 bases, leaving 13 bases between them. In germline, CDR1 is LNHDA, CDR2 SQIVND (reference sequence). The CDR3 totals 13 residues. CDR3 DNA: TGTGCCAGTAGTATTACCACGGACAGTCCCCTCCACTTT. Translating gives CASSITTDSPLHF.

In its sample, this clonotype was seen many times. This chain connects TRBV3-1 to TRBJ1-5, with D perhaps matching TRBD1 (5 bases). Trimming removed 0 bases from V and 4 bases from J, with 16 bases in between. Germline V gives CDR1 LGHDT, CDR2 YNNKEL (reference sequence). This CDR3 has 17 residues. The CDR3 nucleotides are TGTGCCAGCAGCCAAGAGGCCCCGGGACGGCGAAATCAGCCCCAGCATTTT. Its protein product is CASSQEAPGRRNQPQHF.

This clonotype was observed many times. This chain uses TRBV6-5 with TRBJ1-1, with a tentative D call TRBD1 (6 bases). V lost 5 bases, J lost 3 bases, and 7 bases lay in between. The CDR3 extends over 12 amino acids. Germline V CDR1 and CDR2: MNHEY, SVGAGI. CDR3 DNA sequence: TGTGCCAGCAGTCGACAGGACACTGAAGCTTTCTTT. Translating gives CASSRQDTEAFF.

Ten or more counts support this clonotype. The chain employs TRBV6-1 and TRBJ2-5, with a weak D call TRBD2 (5 bases). The CDR3 has 13 amino acids. V was clipped by 8 bases and J by 1 base, with 11 bases between them. Germline V CDR1 and CDR2: MNHNS, SASEGT. The CDR3 reads CASGWRSQETQYF. Here the CDR3 DNA reads TGTGCCAGCGGGTGGAGGTCCCAAGAGACCCAGTACTTC.

This clonotype was recorded at least ten times. V usage is TRBV5-1 and J usage is TRBJ2-3; the match to TRBD2 covers 14 bases. The CDR3 totals 16 residues. With V trimmed by 4 bases and J by 1 base, 2 bases remained unmatched. Germline values: CDR1 SGHRS, CDR2 YFSETQ. CDR3 residues: CASSKTSGGGTDTQYF. In nucleotides, the CDR3 is TGCGCCAGCAGCAAGACTAGCGGGGGGGGCACAGATACGCAGTATTTT.

This clonotype appeared many times. The chain recombines TRBV27 with TRBJ2-7; D possibly corresponds to TRBD1 (6 bases). Trimming shortened V by 5 bases and J by 2 bases, and 16 bases separated the two germline ends. The CDR3 covers 15 residues. The germline V gene encodes CDR1 MNHEY and CDR2 SMNVEV (reference sequence). The CDR3 region has the DNA TGTGCCAGCAGTCTCACCGGGACAATTACCTACGAGCAGTACTTC. It codes for CASSLTGTITYEQYF.

This clonotype was seen many times. This chain connects TRBV3-1 to TRBJ1-2; TRBD1 aligns across 7 bases. Germline V lookup: CDR1 LGHDT, CDR2 YNNKEL (reference sequence). This CDR3 region has 15 residues. With V trimmed by 4 bases and J by 8 bases, 13 bases remained unmatched. The CDR3 loop reads CASSPHRGASWGYTF. The DNA for the CDR3 is TGTGCCAGCAGCCCCCACAGGGGCGCTTCGTGGGGCTACACCTTC.

There are many counts of this clonotype. This chain joins TRBV20-1 and TRBJ1-1, with D tentatively TRBD1 (6 bases). Germline V lookup: CDR1 DFQATT, CDR2 SNEGSKA (reference sequence). Deletions cut 6 bases from V and 8 bases from J, with 16 bases between. The CDR3 sequence is 12 residues long. CDR3 residues: CSAGPSGAEAFF. The CDR3 DNA is TGCAGTGCCGGGCCCTCAGGGGCCGAAGCTTTCTTT.

This clonotype was seen a few times. V gene TRBV28 combines with J gene TRBJ2-5, with D unresolved. The germline V gene encodes CDR1 MDHEN and CDR2 SYDVKM. The CDR3 loop spans 15 amino acids. The V and J ends lost 3 bases and 1 base respectively, with 12 bases between them. The CDR3 region has the DNA TGTGCCAGCAGTTTCATCTCGCGCCCCCAAGAGACCCAGTACTTC. Protein: CASSFISRPQETQYF.

This clonotype occurred many times. V is TRBV5-5 and J is TRBJ2-7; TRBD2 agrees at 13 bases. The CDR3 spans 14 residues. Trimming took 1 base from V and 9 from J; bases not matched to a gene: 4. The germline V gene encodes CDR1 SGHKS and CDR2 YYEKEE (reference sequence). CDR3 nucleotide sequence: TGTGCCAGCAGCTTGAGACTAGCGGGAGGCTCGCAGTACTTC. It encodes CASSLRLAGGSQYF.

This clonotype was detected many times. The chain couples TRBV3-1 to TRBJ2-3, with D possibly TRBD1 on 6 matching bases. Looked up from germline, CDR1 is LGHDT and CDR2 is YNNKEL (reference sequence). The length of the CDR3 is 15 residues. V lost 4 bases and J 0 bases, leaving 11 bases between the germline ends. CDR3 region: CASSRPQGSTDTQYF. CDR3 nucleotide sequence: TGTGCCAGCAGCCGTCCCCAGGGGAGCACAGATACGCAGTATTTT.

There are many counts of this clonotype. V gene TRBV29-1 combines with J gene TRBJ2-1; D gene ambiguous. With 4 bases removed from V and 7 bases from J, the gap between germline ends came to 5 bases. Germline V gene data show CDR1 as SQVTM and CDR2 as ANQGSEA. This CDR3 is 10 amino acids long. The DNA for the CDR3 is TGCAGCGTTGCGGAAAATGAGCAGTTCTTC. Encoded protein: CSVAENEQFF.

This clonotype was recorded many times. V is TRBV5-1 and J is TRBJ2-2, with a tentative D call TRBD1 (5 bases). Germline V gene sequence: CDR1 SGHRS, CDR2 YFSETQ. This CDR3 is 15 amino acids long. The V end lost 4 bases, the J end lost 4 bases, and 14 bases lay between the germline ends. Here the CDR3 reads CASSATVASTGELFF. The DNA for the CDR3 is TGCGCCAGCAGCGCGACAGTGGCCTCCACCGGGGAGCTGTTTTTT.

This clonotype showed up many times. The chain couples TRBV4-2 to TRBJ2-2, with D tentatively TRBD1 (5 bases). This CDR3 spans 17 amino acids. Trimming removed 4 bases from V and 1 base from J, with 16 bases in between. The germline gives CDR1 LGHNA, CDR2 YNFKEQ. The CDR3 sequence is CASSPRLRAGNTGELFF. CDR3 DNA sequence: TGTGCCAGCAGCCCGAGACTCAGGGCAGGGAACACCGGGGAGCTGTTTTTT.

This clonotype was recorded at least ten times. This chain joins TRBV6-1 and TRBJ2-1; D is undetermined. Germline values: CDR1 MNHNS, CDR2 SASEGT. The CDR3 extends over 13 amino acids. Trimming left V 6 bases short and J 6 bases short, with 12 bases between. CDR3 residues: CASSHRHTNEQFF. CDR3 in DNA: TGTGCCAGCAGCCATCGACACACCAATGAGCAGTTCTTC.

The chain recombines TRBV11-2 with TRBJ2-1; TRBD2 aligns across 9 bases. The CDR3 spans 17 residues. Germline V gene sequence: CDR1 SGHAT, CDR2 FQNNGV. The J segment lost 3 bases and the V segment lost 5 bases, leaving 11 bases of the junction unmatched. The DNA of the CDR3 is TGTGCCAGCAGCCTGCGGTCAGCGGGGGGTTACTACAATGAGCAGTTCTTC. This sequence encodes CASSLRSAGGYYNEQFF.

There are many counts of this clonotype. The V and J genes are TRBV7-2 and TRBJ1-1; D call uncertain. Germline CDR1 is SGHTA and CDR2 is FQGNSA. Trimming shortened V by 6 bases and J by 6 bases, and 8 bases separated the two germline ends. The CDR3 totals 11 residues. The CDR3 coding sequence is TGTGCCAGCAGGGAGGTTTCTGAAGCTTTCTTT. Amino acid sequence: CASREVSEAFF. The entire variable domain, with the rest obtained from reference TRBV7-2 and TRBJ1-1, is as follows: GAGVSQSPSNKVTEKGKDVELRCDPISGHTALYWYRQSLGQGLEFLIYFQGNSAPDKSGLPSDRFSAERTGGSVSTLTIQRTQQEDSAVYLCASREVSEAFFGQGTRLTVV.

This clonotype was seen ten or more times. The chain carries TRBV4-1 and TRBJ1-5; possibly TRBD1 for D (5 bases). With 4 bases removed from V and 4 bases from J, the gap between germline ends came to 11 bases. CDR3 length equals 14 residues. Germline CDR1 and CDR2: MGHRA and YSYEKL. The CDR3 DNA sequence: TGCGCCAGCAGCCCCGGGACTTATAATCAGCCCCAGCATTTT. As protein: CASSPGTYNQPQHF.

This clonotype appeared many times. This chain links TRBV29-1 with TRBJ2-3; D is uncertain. Germline V gene data show CDR1 as SQVTM and CDR2 as ANQGSEA. The V and J ends lost 2 bases and 2 bases respectively, with 8 bases between them. The length of the CDR3 is 13 residues. CDR3 nucleotide sequence: TGCAGCGTTGAATTCAGTTCCACAGATACGCAGTATTTT. Encoded protein: CSVEFSSTDTQYF.

This clonotype was seen repeatedly, ten times or more. The chain links TRBV12-3 or TRBV12-4 to TRBJ1-3; no clear D. Deletions cut 0 bases from V and 3 bases from J, with 9 bases between. The CDR3 length is 15 residues. The CDR3: CASSLALGDGNTIYF. The CDR3 region has the DNA TGTGCCAGCAGTTTAGCGCTCGGGGATGGAAACACCATATATTTT.

This clonotype was seen repeatedly, ten times or more. The V gene is TRBV20-1, the J gene TRBJ1-5, with D perhaps TRBD1 (5 bases). Trimming pared 3 bases from V and 4 bases from J, leaving 13 bases between. Germline lookup yields CDR1 DFQATT and CDR2 SNEGSKA (reference sequence). The CDR3 has 14 residues. Written as DNA, the CDR3 is TGCAGTGCTAGTTCAGGTGGGGCTAATCAGCCCCAGCATTTT. It is translated as CSASSGGANQPQHF.

This clonotype was seen ten or more times. This chain joins TRBV5-1 and TRBJ2-1, with 7 bases lining up with TRBD2. The CDR3 has 16 amino acids. Per germline, CDR1 SGHRS and CDR2 YFSETQ. V dropped 5 bases and J dropped 2; count of bases not matched to a gene: 10. Written as DNA, the CDR3 is TGCGCCAGCAGAAGGGATCGCGGGAGCGCCTACAATGAGCAGTTCTTC. Its translation is CASRRDRGSAYNEQFF.

This clonotype occurred many times. The rearrangement uses TRBV5-1 and TRBJ2-2, with D perhaps TRBD2 (5 bases). CDR1 SGHRS and CDR2 YFSETQ come from the germline V gene. V was clipped by 1 base and J by 7 bases, with 17 bases between them. This CDR3 has 16 residues. As DNA, the CDR3 is TGCGCCAGCAGCTTGACTTTTACGGGAAAGGACGGGGAGCTGTTTTTT. The encoded protein is CASSLTFTGKDGELFF.

Many counts were recorded for this clonotype. The chain has TRBV12-3 or TRBV12-4 and TRBJ2-5; possibly TRBD2 for D (5 bases). CDR3 size: 13 residues. V gave up 3 bases and J gave up 7 bases, with 12 bases separating them. The CDR3 coding sequence is TGTGCCAGCAGTTTTCAAATCCGGGGGACCCAGTACTTC. The encoded protein is CASSFQIRGTQYF.

This clonotype was detected many times. The CDR3 loop reads CASSQEPFIRRTDTQYF. The CDR3 DNA reads TGTGCCAGCAGCCAAGAACCCTTTATACGGCGCACAGATACGCAGTATTTT. J is TRBJ2-3 and V is TRBV3-1; no definite D call. The CDR3 is made up of 17 amino acids. CDR1 and CDR2 (germline): LGHDT, YNNKEL (reference sequence). Between the trimmed V and J ends, which lost 0 bases and 1 base, there was a span of 14 bases.